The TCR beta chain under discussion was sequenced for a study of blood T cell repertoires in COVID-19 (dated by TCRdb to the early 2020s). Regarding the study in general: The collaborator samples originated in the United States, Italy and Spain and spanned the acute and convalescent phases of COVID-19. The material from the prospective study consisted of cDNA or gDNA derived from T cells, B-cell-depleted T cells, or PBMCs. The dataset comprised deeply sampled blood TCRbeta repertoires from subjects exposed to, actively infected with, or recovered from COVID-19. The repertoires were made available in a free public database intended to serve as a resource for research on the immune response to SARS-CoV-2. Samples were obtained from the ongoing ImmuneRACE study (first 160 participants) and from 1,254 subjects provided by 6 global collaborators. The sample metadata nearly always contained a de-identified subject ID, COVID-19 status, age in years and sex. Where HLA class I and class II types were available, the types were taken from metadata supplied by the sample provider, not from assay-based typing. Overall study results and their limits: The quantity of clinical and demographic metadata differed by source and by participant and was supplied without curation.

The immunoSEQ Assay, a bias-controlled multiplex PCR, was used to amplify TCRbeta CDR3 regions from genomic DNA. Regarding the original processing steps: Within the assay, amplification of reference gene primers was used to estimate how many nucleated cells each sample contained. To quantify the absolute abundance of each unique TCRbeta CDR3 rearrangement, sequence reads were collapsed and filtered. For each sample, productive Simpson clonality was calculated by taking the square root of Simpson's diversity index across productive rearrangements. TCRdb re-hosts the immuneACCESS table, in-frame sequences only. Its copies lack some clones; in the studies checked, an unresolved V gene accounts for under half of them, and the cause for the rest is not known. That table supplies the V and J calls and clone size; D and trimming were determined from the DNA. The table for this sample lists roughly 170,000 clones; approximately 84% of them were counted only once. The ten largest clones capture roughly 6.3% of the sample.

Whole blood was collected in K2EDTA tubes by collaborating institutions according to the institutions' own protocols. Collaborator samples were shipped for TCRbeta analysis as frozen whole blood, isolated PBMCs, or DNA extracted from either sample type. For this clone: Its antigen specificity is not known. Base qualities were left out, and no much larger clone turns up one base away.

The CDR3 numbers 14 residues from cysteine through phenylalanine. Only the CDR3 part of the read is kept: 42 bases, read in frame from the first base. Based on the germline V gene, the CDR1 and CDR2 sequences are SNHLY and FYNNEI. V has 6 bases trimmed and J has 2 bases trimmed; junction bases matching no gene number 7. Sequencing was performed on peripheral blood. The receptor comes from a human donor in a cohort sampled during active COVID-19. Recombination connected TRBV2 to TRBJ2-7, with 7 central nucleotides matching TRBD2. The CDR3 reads CASRMGGGPYEQYF. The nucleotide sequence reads TGTGCCAGCAGGATGGGGGGGGGTCCCTACGAGCAGTACTTC.